This TCR beta chain was identified during a study of patients and donors after allogeneic stem cell transplantation. This CDR3 spans 15 amino acids. Germline values: CDR1 MNHEY, CDR2 SMNVEV (reference sequence). Trimming cost V 1 base and J 2 bases, with 11 bases left between them. TCRdb recomputed calls from the RT-PCR reads with MiXCR, one row per CDR3 protein. The sample records 50,000 to 60,000 distinct CDR3 sequences, about an eighth being singletons. The sample was blood, either unsorted or a sorted T cell fraction (not recorded which). V and J are TRBV27 and TRBJ1-1; a possible D gene is TRBD1 (5 bases). This receptor was identified in a human donor who was either an allogeneic HSCT recipient or a stem cell or donor lymphocyte infusion donor (not recorded which). It is not recorded whose cells these are; they may come from a transplant donor. CDR3 in DNA: TGTGCCAGCAGTTTATGGGGCGATTTTAACACTGAAGCTTTCTTT. This translates into CASSLWGDFNTEAFF.